Each of the 32 T cell receptor beta chains below was sequenced from the same sample in a study of T cells after yellow fever vaccination. TCRdb independently ran MiXCR on the 5' RACE reads; one entry per CDR3 protein. The sample has more than 95,000 distinct CDR3 sequences, around 9.8% seen once. The starting material was CD8+ T cells sorted from PBMCs, obtained on the day of the yellow fever booster vaccination. These receptors all stem from a man between 18 and 29 years old who received the YFV17D yellow fever vaccine.

This clonotype was counted at least ten times. The chain couples TRBV16 to TRBJ2-7; possibly TRBD1 or TRBD2 for D (5 bases each). CDR1 KGHSY and CDR2 FQNENV come from the germline V gene. Trimming took 4 bases from V and 2 from J, leaving 15 bases between them. The CDR3 totals 15 residues. The CDR3 nucleotides read TGTGCCAGCAGCCCGCCGGGACGGGTAGCCTACGAGCAGTACGTC. This sequence encodes CASSPPGRVAYEQYV.

This clonotype appeared many times. The rearrangement joins TRBV5-1 to TRBJ1-1; no clear D gene. The CDR3 length is 15 residues. Germline loops: CDR1 SGHRS, CDR2 YFSETQ. V shed 0 bases and J shed 0 bases, with 9 bases lying between them. This chain's CDR3 is CASSLVMNMNTEAFF. The CDR3 region has the DNA TGCGCCAGCAGCTTGGTAATGAACATGAACACTGAAGCTTTCTTT.

This clonotype was recorded at least ten times. J is TRBJ1-2 and V is TRBV7-2; D unclear. Trimming took 5 bases from V and 2 from J, leaving 9 bases between them. The CDR3 contains 13 residues. Germline-derived CDR1 and CDR2 are SGHTA and FQGNSA. The CDR3 here is CASSADGNYGYTF. The DNA for the CDR3 is TGTGCCAGCAGCGCGGACGGCAACTATGGCTACACCTTC.

This clonotype has a count of ten or more. CDR3 amino acids: CASSLAHRGSSGANVLTF. The CDR3 coding sequence is TGCGCCAGCAGCTTGGCACACAGGGGTAGCTCTGGGGCCAACGTCCTGACTTTC. V and J are TRBV5-1 and TRBJ2-6; 7 nucleotides agree with TRBD1. CDR1 is SGHRS and CDR2 is YFSETQ in the germline V gene. CDR3 length equals 18 residues. The J segment lost 0 bases and the V segment lost 0 bases, leaving 6 bases of the junction unmatched. The variable domain in full, with the rest retrieved from reference TRBV5-1 and TRBJ2-6, is KAGVTQTPRYLIKTRGQQVTLSCSPISGHRSVSWYQQTPGQGLQFLFEYFSETQRNKGNFPGRFSGRQFSNSRSEMNVSTLELGDSALYLCASSLAHRGSSGANVLTFGAGSRLTVL.

Ten or more counts support this clonotype. The gene calls are TRBV10-1 and TRBJ2-3; 7 bases agree with TRBD2. Per germline, CDR1 WNHNN and CDR2 SYGVQD (reference sequence). The CDR3 loop spans 16 amino acids. The junction had 7 bases not matched to a gene; V was cut back by 0 bases and J by 4 bases. For the CDR3, the DNA is TGCGCCAGCAGTGAGTCCGTAGGGCTAGCGGCAGATACGCAGTATTTT. It yields the protein CASSESVGLAADTQYF.

The chain is built from TRBV1 and TRBJ2-3; TRBD1, as called in the table, went unchecked against the DNA. TRBV1 is a pseudogene locus. CDR3 length equals 15 residues. Here the CDR3 reads CTSPRGRGGPHTQYF. The CDR3 DNA reads TGCACCAGCCCCCGAGGACGGGGGGGCCCTCATACGCAGTATTTT.

In its sample, this clonotype was seen a few times. The chain couples TRBV23-1 to TRBJ2-6; D call uncertain. TRBV23-1 is filed as an ORF, its function uncertain. Trimming stripped 2 bases from V and 2 bases from J, with 22 bases between. The CDR3 consists of 20 residues. The chain's CDR3 is CASSQRSRHGNGAGANVLTF. The CDR3 DNA reads TGCGCCAGCAGTCAAAGATCTCGACATGGAAATGGGGCTGGGGCCAACGTCCTGACTTTC.

A few counts support this clonotype. The V and J genes are TRBV9 and TRBJ1-3, with no clear D. V lost 4 bases to trimming and J lost 2 bases, with 13 bases between them. Germline V gene lookup returns CDR1 SGDLS and CDR2 YYNGEE. CDR3 length equals 15 residues. CDR3 sequence: CASSPTFGTGNTIYF. The CDR3 DNA follows: TGTGCCAGCAGCCCGACGTTCGGGACTGGAAACACCATATATTTT.

The J gene is TRBJ2-7, the V gene TRBV7-8; no clear D. This CDR3 is 14 amino acids long. CDR1 is SGHVS and CDR2 is FQNEAQ in the germline V gene. Deletions cut 1 base from V and 2 bases from J, with 9 bases between. The CDR3 nucleotides read TGTGCCAGCAGCTTAGTGGAACGGACCTACGAGCAGTACTTC. Translated, it gives CASSLVERTYEQYF.

The sample holds many counts of this clonotype. The rearrangement links TRBV11-2 to TRBJ2-1, with TRBD2 matching over 8 bases. Losses at the gene ends were 5 bases for V and 2 bases for J; bases not matched to a gene: 11. The CDR3 is 17 residues long. The germline gives CDR1 SGHAT, CDR2 FQNNGV. As DNA, the CDR3 is TGTGCCAGCAGCCCCTACGGGAAGCGGGGGCCCTACAATGAGCAGTTCTTC. It codes for CASSPYGKRGPYNEQFF.

Ten or more counts support this clonotype. The rearrangement uses TRBV7-9 and TRBJ2-7; D unclear. Trimming took off 5 bases at V and 0 bases at J, with 11 bases between the two ends. Looked up from germline, CDR1 is SEHNR and CDR2 is FQNEAQ (reference sequence). The CDR3 extends over 14 amino acids. CDR3 sequence reads: CASSPTVSSYEQYF. The CDR3 nucleotides read TGTGCCAGCAGCCCGACGGTAAGCTCCTACGAGCAGTACTTC. The full variable domain, in which reference TRBV7-9 and TRBJ2-7 provide the parts outside the CDR3, is DTGVSQNPRHKITKRGQNVTFRCDPISEHNRLYWYRQTLGQGPEFLTYFQNEAQLEKSRLLSDRFSAERPKGSFSTLEIQRTEQGDSAMYLCASSPTVSSYEQYFGPGTRLTVT.

This clonotype was found a few times. The chain couples TRBV5-5 to TRBJ1-3; D is unresolved. The germline V gene encodes CDR1 SGHKS and CDR2 YYEKEE (reference sequence). V was cut by 1 base and J by 0 bases, with 5 bases left in between. The length of the CDR3 is 14 residues. The CDR3 is CASSLSGSGNTIYF. CDR3 sequence (DNA): TGTGCCAGCAGCTTGTCTGGCTCTGGAAACACCATATATTTT.

This clonotype came up many times. J is TRBJ1-2 and V is TRBV20-1; weak D call: TRBD1 (5 bases). With 1 base removed from V and 5 bases from J, the gap between germline ends came to 11 bases. This CDR3 spans 13 amino acids. In germline, CDR1 is DFQATT, CDR2 SNEGSKA (reference sequence). The CDR3 coding sequence is TGCAGTGCTAGAGCCACGGGGGGATATGGCTACACCTTC. It is translated as CSARATGGYGYTF.

The chain has TRBV4-3 and TRBJ2-7, with D hard to call. Germline V gene data show CDR1 as LGHNA and CDR2 as YSLEER. The CDR3 covers 14 residues. Trimming took 0 bases from V and 2 from J, leaving 8 bases between them. This CDR3 reads CASSQETPTYEQYV. The CDR3 region has the DNA TGCGCCAGCAGCCAAGAGACACCAACCTACGAGCAGTACGTC.

A few counts support this clonotype. The rearrangement uses TRBV19 and TRBJ2-5; D remains ambiguous. Germline CDR1 LNHDA, CDR2 SQIVND (reference sequence). V was shortened by 3 bases and J by 1 base, with 6 bases between the two germline ends. This CDR3 contains 13 residues. The CDR3 spells CASSIVGQETQYF. As DNA, the CDR3 is TGTGCCAGTAGTATTGTTGGCCAAGAGACCCAGTACTTC.

This clonotype was observed a handful of times. The chain recombines TRBV12-3 or TRBV12-4 with TRBJ2-5; either TRBD1 or TRBD2 may fit D (5 bases each). V gave up 7 bases and J gave up 0 bases, with 12 bases separating them. The CDR3 covers 14 residues. In DNA, the CDR3 is TGTGCCAGCACCCCCGGGGCGTACCAAGAGACCCAGTACTTC. Its protein is CASTPGAYQETQYF.

The chain couples TRBV6-5 to TRBJ2-1; 8 positions agree with TRBD1. The CDR3 runs 13 residues. V gave up 5 bases and J gave up 10 bases; unmatched junction bases: 7. Germline-derived CDR1 and CDR2 are MNHEY and SVGAGI. CDR3 nucleotide sequence: TGTGCCAGCAGTCCGACAGGGGATGGAGAGCAGTTCTTC. This encodes CASSPTGDGEQFF.

The gene calls are TRBV7-9 and TRBJ2-3, with unresolved D. There are 14 residues in the CDR3. Germline V CDR1 and CDR2: SEHNR, FQNEAQ (reference sequence). V was cut by 5 bases and J by 2 bases, with 11 bases left in between. This chain's CDR3 is CASSAEDPTDTQYF. In DNA, the CDR3 is TGTGCCAGCAGCGCCGAGGATCCCACAGATACGCAGTATTTT.

This clonotype was seen more than once but under ten times. V usage is TRBV4-1 and J usage is TRBJ2-7, with D uncertain. Germline loops: CDR1 MGHRA, CDR2 YSYEKL. Trimming shortened V by 1 base and J by 0 bases, and 10 bases separated the two germline ends. This CDR3 spans 15 amino acids. In DNA form, the CDR3 reads TGCGCCAGCAGCCAAGTCTCCGCAAACTCCTACGAGCAGTACTTC. This encodes CASSQVSANSYEQYF.

The chain combines TRBV6-1 with TRBJ2-1, with TRBD2 as a possible D gene (7 bases). V was clipped by 6 bases and J by 2 bases, with 23 bases between them. Germline CDR1 MNHNS, CDR2 SASEGT. CDR3 length: 18 residues. This CDR3 reads CASREFTSWGGTYNEQFF. CDR3 nucleotide sequence: TGTGCCAGCAGGGAATTCACTAGCTGGGGGGGCACCTACAATGAGCAGTTCTTC.

The chain recombines TRBV19 with TRBJ2-1, with a tentative D call TRBD1 (6 bases). Germline V gene data show CDR1 as LNHDA and CDR2 as SQIVND (reference sequence). This CDR3 region has 13 residues. V was shortened by 7 bases and J by 2 bases, with 9 bases between the two germline ends. CDR3 nucleotide sequence: TGTGCCAGTAACGAGGGGGCCTACAATGAGCAGTTCTTC. Its protein is CASNEGAYNEQFF.

This clonotype has at least ten counts. The V call is TRBV4-2, the J call TRBJ2-3; D gene ambiguous. The V and J ends lost 0 bases and 2 bases respectively, with 9 bases between them. Germline V CDR1 and CDR2: LGHNA, YNFKEQ. This CDR3 contains 15 residues. The CDR3 nucleotides are TGTGCCAGCAGCCAAGAGCGGACCTACACAGATACGCAGTATTTT. This sequence encodes CASSQERTYTDTQYF.

In its sample, this clonotype was seen a few times. V usage is TRBV7-6 and J usage is TRBJ2-3; 9 nucleotides align to TRBD1. Losses at the gene ends were 3 bases for V and 1 base for J; bases not matched to a gene: 5. The CDR3 sequence is 16 residues long. CDR1 is SGHVS and CDR2 is FNYEAQ in the germline V gene. CDR3 bases: TGTGCCAGCAGCTTGGGGACAGGGATGGGCACAGATACGCAGTATTTT. This encodes CASSLGTGMGTDTQYF.

The chain has TRBV20-1 and TRBJ1-2; D is ambiguous. The ends were cut back, 6 bases at V and 4 bases at J, with 15 bases in the middle. Germline CDR1 reads DFQATT; CDR2 reads SNEGSKA (reference sequence). The CDR3 length is 13 residues. The CDR3 coding sequence is TGCAGTGCGCAGGATCATTCTGGCTATGGCTACACCTTC. Protein sequence: CSAQDHSGYGYTF.

Concerning this clonotype: One junction end does not reproduce the germline sequence, and a read error may be involved. In DNA, the CDR3 is TGTGCCAGCATCTTAGCGGGGGGGGCCATGAATGAGCAGTTCTTC. Translation: CASILAGGAMNEQFF. The V call is TRBV7-2, the J call TRBJ2-1; 11 bases line up with TRBD2. Germline V gene data show CDR1 as SGHTA and CDR2 as FQGNSA. The length of the CDR3 is 15 residues.

The rearrangement links TRBV4-1 to TRBJ1-6; no clear D. The CDR3 runs 14 residues. Germline assignment: CDR1 MGHRA and CDR2 YSYEKL. V lost 1 base and J lost 6, with 7 bases in between. The chain's CDR3 is CASSQVGVNSPLHF. CDR3 bases: TGCGCCAGCAGCCAAGTTGGGGTTAATTCACCCCTCCACTTT.

This clonotype came up many times. The V and J genes are TRBV18 and TRBJ2-3; 9 nucleotides agree with TRBD1. With 5 bases clipped from V and 0 bases from J, the junction kept 6 bases outside the gene matches. The CDR3 has 16 residues. Germline V CDR1 and CDR2: KGHSH, LQKENI. CDR3 in DNA: TGTGCCAGCTCAGCACAGGGGGCGGATAGCACAGATACGCAGTATTTT. It is translated as CASSAQGADSTDTQYF. The variable domain in full, completed from reference TRBV18 and TRBJ2-3, reads NAGVMQNPRHLVRRRGQEARLRCSPMKGHSHVYWYRQLPEEGLKFMVYLQKENIIDESGMPKERFSAEFPKEGPSILRIQQVVRGDSAAYFCASSAQGADSTDTQYFGPGTRLTVL.

This clonotype was observed a few times. The J gene is TRBJ1-2, the V gene TRBV15; D is undetermined. The germline CDR1 and CDR2 sequences are LNHNV and YYDKDF (reference sequence). This CDR3 has 14 amino acids. Trimming removed 0 bases from V and 4 bases from J, with 9 bases in between. CDR3 bases: TGTGCCACCAGCAGAGATACAGATTTCTATGGCTACACCTTC. Translating it yields CATSRDTDFYGYTF. Using reference TRBV15 and TRBJ1-2 for the parts outside the CDR3, the full variable domain is DAMVIQNPRYQVTQFGKPVTLSCSQTLNHNVMYWYQQKSSQAPKLLFHYYDKDFNNEADTPDNFQSRRPNTSFCFLDIRSPGLGDTAMYLCATSRDTDFYGYTFGSGTRLTVV.

This clonotype came up many times. The chain combines TRBV4-1 with TRBJ2-1; 9 bases are a match to TRBD1. The CDR3 spans 15 residues. Trimming at V came to 4 bases and at J to 2 bases, leaving 3 bases not matched to a gene. Germline V gene lookup returns CDR1 MGHRA and CDR2 YSYEKL. In DNA form, the CDR3 reads TGCGCCAGCAGCCTGGGACAGGGTCCCTACAATGAGCAGTTCTTC. Translation gives CASSLGQGPYNEQFF.

The chain joins TRBV4-3 to TRBJ2-3; 9 bases are shared with TRBD2. In germline, CDR1 is LGHNA, CDR2 YSLEER. The CDR3 contains 20 residues. With V trimmed by 0 bases and J by 4 bases, 17 bases remained unmatched. The CDR3 DNA reads TGCGCCAGCAGCCAAGACCCTGGGGCGGGGGGGCCTTTAGGCGCAGATACGCAGTATTTT. Amino acid sequence: CASSQDPGAGGPLGADTQYF.

The chain employs TRBV6-6 and TRBJ2-5, with D tentatively TRBD1 (5 bases). Germline CDR1 and CDR2: MNHNY and SVGAGI (reference sequence). Between the trimmed V and J ends, which lost 5 bases and 7 bases, there was a span of 5 bases. The CDR3 loop spans 10 amino acids. The CDR3 coding sequence is TGTGCCAGCAGTCAGGGGACCCAGTACTTC. Protein: CASSQGTQYF.

The CDR3 DNA reads as TGTGCCAGTAGTATCGAGTACACTGAAGCTTTCTTT. This translates into CASSIEYTEAFF. The V gene is TRBV19, the J gene TRBJ1-1, with no clear D. The ends were cut back, 3 bases at V and 3 bases at J, with 5 bases in the middle. The germline CDR1 and CDR2 sequences are LNHDA and SQIVND (reference sequence). CDR3 size: 12 residues.